This TCR beta chain was recovered during a study of T cells in Graves' hyperthyroidism and ophthalmopathy (dated by TCRdb to the late 2010s). Regarding the study in general: Peripheral blood was collected at initial diagnosis, before any treatment. Prospective prediction of ophthalmopathy was tested in an independent validation cohort consisting of roughly 20 hyperthyroidism patients and around 16 patients who later progressed to ophthalmopathy. In about six Graves' hyperthyroidism patients, the study also compared T-cell repertoires from thyroid tissue with T-cell repertoires from blood. TCR Vbeta CDR3 sequencing of 135 peripheral blood samples (approximately 44 ophthalmopathy, 75 or so hyperthyroidism and approximately 17 progressor patients) is reported in the paper. To identify TCR V-J signatures that set the groups apart, the researchers used a discovery cohort of 100 patients, made up of under 50 with Graves' ophthalmopathy and approximately 57 with stable Graves' hyperthyroidism. After blood sampling, hyperthyroidism patients were treated with methimazole at a starting dose of 30 mg daily, and ophthalmopathy patients were treated with high-dose intravenous methylprednisolone. The 100 or so discovery patients were divided at random into training and test sets in a 7:3 ratio. Broad study findings and their caveats: Sample size was not statistically predetermined, and investigators were not blinded to group allocation. Most expanded thyroid clonotypes (frequency above 0.001) were also detected in blood, a finding suggesting that blood repertoires may reflect thyroid immune responses. Ophthalmopathy was separated from stable hyperthyroidism by a 13 V-J signature model, with about 88% sensitivity and just over 81% specificity obtained in cross-validation and 80%/75% obtained in testing. In validation, progression to ophthalmopathy was predicted by the model with approximately 67% sensitivity and under 85% specificity, a median of roughly six months before onset.

The TCR beta CDR3 regions were amplified from the RNA transcripts. A first-round RT-PCR of the TCR CDR3 used the HTBI primer set with the Qiagen OneStep RT-PCR kit. The libraries were constructed in a second round of multiplex PCR and then size-selected and purified. Libraries were sequenced paired-end with 100 bp reads on an Illumina HiSeq2000. The authors' pipeline ran thus. Raw data were processed with SOAPnuke, discarding reads with adapters, uncalled bases, mean Phred below 15, or no exact constant-primer or identifier match. COPE v1.2.5 was used to merge the high-quality paired reads, and each unique nucleotide sequence was defined as a clonotype. Clonotypes were aligned to IMGT TRBV, TRBD and TRBJ reference segments using MiTCR v1.1. Only V-J combinations with frequency above 0.0001, covering about 99% of repertoires, were analysed. A TCS score was defined as the ratio of F50 (clonal expansion) to E x V (chaos), with BLOSUM62-based TCRdist applied between CDR3 peptides within each V-J. Welch's t-statistics and random forest reduced some 510 V-J features to about 12, which were used in a naive Bayes classifier (R e1071). TCRdb itself trimmed the public reads at Q25 with fastp, ran MiXCR and retained productive beta chains. Each CDR3 protein gets just one entry, which takes the most common genes and DNA from the rows behind it. For this entry, the V and J calls and clone size follow TCRdb and not the study's own pipeline. For this sample there are about 550,000 distinct CDR3 sequences; around 21% appear just once. The top ten clonotypes cover more than 20% of the sample.

Taken from the germline V gene, the CDR1 and CDR2 loops are MNHNS and SASEGT. Relative to germline, V is 7 bases shorter and J is 2 bases shorter, with 18 bases between their ends. Measured from the cysteine to the phenylalanine, the CDR3 is 15 residues long. CDR3 DNA is the only sequence kept; it has 45 bases, read in frame from the first base. Comments on this clonotype: Its antigen target is currently unknown. There are no base qualities to consult, and no much larger clone falls within one base.

Stable Graves' hyperthyroidism was defined as the absence of progression to ophthalmopathy over 18 months of follow-up. The hyperthyroidism patients were between 18 and 65 years old and newly diagnosed, with a disease duration of less than 2 months. Patients with uncontrolled infections, other autoimmune diseases, pregnancy or lactation were excluded. Clinical symptoms, serum thyroxine and TRAb, thyroid ultrasound, and orbital computed tomography formed the basis for the diagnoses. PBMCs were isolated from 7.5 to 10 ml of fresh peripheral blood by Ficoll-Paque density gradient centrifugation. Total RNA was extracted using Trizol reagent, and RNA quality was assessed on an Agilent 2100 Bioanalyzer.

The sample comprised blood. The V and J genes are TRBV6-1 and TRBJ2-7; the D segment might be TRBD1 or TRBD2, since each matches 5 bases. This receptor was taken from a man aged 18 to 29 with Graves' hyperthyroidism. The CDR3 protein sequence reads: CASTDPGRGTYEQYF. The nucleotide sequence reads TGTGCCAGCACCGACCCGGGACGGGGAACCTACGAGCAGTACTTC.